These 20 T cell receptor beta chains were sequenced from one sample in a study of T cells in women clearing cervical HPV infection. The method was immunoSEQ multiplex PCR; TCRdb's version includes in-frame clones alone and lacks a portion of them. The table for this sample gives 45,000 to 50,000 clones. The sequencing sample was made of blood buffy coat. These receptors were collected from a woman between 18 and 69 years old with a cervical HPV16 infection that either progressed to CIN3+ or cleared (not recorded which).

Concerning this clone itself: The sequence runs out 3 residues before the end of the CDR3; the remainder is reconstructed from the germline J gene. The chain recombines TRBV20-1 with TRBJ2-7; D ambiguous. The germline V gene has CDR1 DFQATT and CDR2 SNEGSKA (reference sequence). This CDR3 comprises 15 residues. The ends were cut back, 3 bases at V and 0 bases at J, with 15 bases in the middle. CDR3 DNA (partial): TGCAGTGCTAGTTCGCCCGAGCCCAACTCCTACGAG. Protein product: CSASSPEPNSYE. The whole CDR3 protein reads CSASSPEPNSYEQYF.

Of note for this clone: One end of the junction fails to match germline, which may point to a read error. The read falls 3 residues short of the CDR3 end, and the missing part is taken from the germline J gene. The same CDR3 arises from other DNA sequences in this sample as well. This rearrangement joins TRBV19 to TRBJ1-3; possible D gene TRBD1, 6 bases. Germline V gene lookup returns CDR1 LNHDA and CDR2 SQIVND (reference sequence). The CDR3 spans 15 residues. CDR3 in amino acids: CASSIVGGSGNTIYF. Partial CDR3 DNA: TGTGCCAGTAGTATTGTAGGGGGATCTGGAAACACT.

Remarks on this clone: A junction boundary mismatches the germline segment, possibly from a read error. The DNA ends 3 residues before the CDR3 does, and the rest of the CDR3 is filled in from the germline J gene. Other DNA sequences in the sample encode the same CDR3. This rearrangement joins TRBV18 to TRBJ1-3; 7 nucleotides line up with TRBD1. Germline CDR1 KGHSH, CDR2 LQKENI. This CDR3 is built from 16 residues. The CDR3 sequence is CASSPGQKLAGNTIYF. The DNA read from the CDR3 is TGTGCCAGCTCGCCGGGACAGAAATTGGCTGGAAACACA. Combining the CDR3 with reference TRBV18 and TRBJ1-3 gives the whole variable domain NAGVMQNPRHLVRRRGQEARLRCSPMKGHSHVYWYRQLPEEGLKFMVYLQKENIIDESGMPKERFSAEFPKEGPSILRIQQVVRGDSAAYFCASSPGQKLAGNTIYFGEGSWLTVV.

The sequenced part of the CDR3 DNA is TGTGCCAGCTCACCACCAGGGGGAGGCGAC. It is translated as CASSPPGGGD. The CDR3 in its entirety is CASSPPGGGDYTF. The rearrangement joins TRBV18 to TRBJ1-2; tentatively, D is TRBD1 (6 bases). The read gets to within 3 residues of the CDR3 end, and the germline J gene fills in the rest. Germline V gives CDR1 KGHSH, CDR2 LQKENI. The length of the CDR3 is 13 residues.

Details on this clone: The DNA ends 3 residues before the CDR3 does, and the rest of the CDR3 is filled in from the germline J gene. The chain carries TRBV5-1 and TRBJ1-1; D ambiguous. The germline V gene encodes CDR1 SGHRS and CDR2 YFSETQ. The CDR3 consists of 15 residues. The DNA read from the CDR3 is TGCGCCAGCAGCTTGGGAGCGAGAAACGGAGTTGTG. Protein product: CASSLGARNGVV. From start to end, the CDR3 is CASSLGARNGVVAFF.

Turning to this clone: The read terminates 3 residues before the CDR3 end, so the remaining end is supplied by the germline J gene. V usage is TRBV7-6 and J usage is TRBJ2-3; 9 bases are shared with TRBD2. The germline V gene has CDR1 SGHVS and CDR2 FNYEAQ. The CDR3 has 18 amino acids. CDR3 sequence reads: CASSLPQGLAWIQETQYF. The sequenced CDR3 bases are TGTGCCAGCAGCTTACCCCAGGGACTAGCTTGGATCCAAGAGACG.

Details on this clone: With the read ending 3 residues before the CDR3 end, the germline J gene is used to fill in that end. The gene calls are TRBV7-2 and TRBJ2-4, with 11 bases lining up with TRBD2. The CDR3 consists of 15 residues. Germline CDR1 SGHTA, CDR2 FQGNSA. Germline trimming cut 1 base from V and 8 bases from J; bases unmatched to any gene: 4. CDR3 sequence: CASSLGLAGRDIQYF. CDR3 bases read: TGTGCCAGCAGCTTAGGACTAGCGGGAAGGGACATT.

The chain's CDR3 is CASMGQGYNYGYTF. Partial CDR3 DNA: TGTGCCAGCATGGGACAGGGATACAACTATGGC. J is TRBJ1-2 and V is TRBV2; 9 bases match TRBD1. With the read ending 3 residues before the CDR3 end, the germline J gene is used to fill in that end. Germline lookup yields CDR1 SNHLY and CDR2 FYNNEI. J lost 2 bases, V lost 7 bases, and 5 bases had no gene match. CDR3 length: 14 residues.

The CDR3 DNA, read in part, is TGTGCCAGTAGTATGGACAGCATCTACGAG. Translated: CASSMDSIYE. The full CDR3 protein reads CASSMDSIYEQYF. The J gene is TRBJ2-7, the V gene TRBV19, with D maybe TRBD1 (6 bases). The read ends 3 residues early relative to the CDR3; the germline J gene fills the gap. Trimming took 3 bases from V and 3 from J, leaving 9 bases between them. This CDR3 contains 13 residues. Germline CDR1 reads LNHDA; CDR2 reads SQIVND (reference sequence).

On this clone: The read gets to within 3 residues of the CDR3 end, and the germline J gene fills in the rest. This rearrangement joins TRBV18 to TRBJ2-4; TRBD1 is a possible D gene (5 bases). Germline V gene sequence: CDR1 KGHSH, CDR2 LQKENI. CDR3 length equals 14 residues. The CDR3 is CASSPTDDNYGQYF. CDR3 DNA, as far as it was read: TGTGCCAGCTCACCGACAGACGATAACTATGGT. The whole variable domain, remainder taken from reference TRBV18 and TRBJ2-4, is NAGVMQNPRHLVRRRGQEARLRCSPMKGHSHVYWYRQLPEEGLKFMVYLQKENIIDESGMPKERFSAEFPKEGPSILRIQQVVRGDSAAYFCASSPTDDNYGQYFGAGTRLSVL.

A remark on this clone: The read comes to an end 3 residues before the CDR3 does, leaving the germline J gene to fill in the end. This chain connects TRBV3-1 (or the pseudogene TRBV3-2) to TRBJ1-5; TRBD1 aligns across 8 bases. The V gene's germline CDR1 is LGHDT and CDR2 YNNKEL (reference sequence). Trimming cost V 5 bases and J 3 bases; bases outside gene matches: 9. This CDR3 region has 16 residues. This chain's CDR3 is CASSAKRTGFNQPQHF. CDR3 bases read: TGTGCCAGCAGCGCCAAGAGGACAGGGTTCAATCAGCCC.

Incomplete CDR3 DNA: TGCAGTGCTAGAGATCTCCGGGACAGCGCCTACAATGAG. It yields the protein CSARDLRDSAYNE. The full CDR3 is CSARDLRDSAYNEQFF. The rearrangement joins TRBV20-1 to TRBJ2-1; 7 bases line up with TRBD1. The CDR3 end falls 3 residues outside the read, so it is completed with the germline J gene. Germline loops: CDR1 DFQATT, CDR2 SNEGSKA (reference sequence). The CDR3 covers 16 residues. V was clipped by 0 bases and J by 2 bases; unmatched bases: 7.

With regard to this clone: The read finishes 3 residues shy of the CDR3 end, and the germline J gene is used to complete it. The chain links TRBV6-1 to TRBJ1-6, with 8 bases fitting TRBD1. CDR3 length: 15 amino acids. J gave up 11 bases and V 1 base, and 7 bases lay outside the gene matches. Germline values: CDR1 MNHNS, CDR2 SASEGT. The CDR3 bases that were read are TGTGCCAGCAGTGAAGGGACAGGGAGTTCCCCACCC. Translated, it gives CASSEGTGSSPP. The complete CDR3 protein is CASSEGTGSSPPLHF.

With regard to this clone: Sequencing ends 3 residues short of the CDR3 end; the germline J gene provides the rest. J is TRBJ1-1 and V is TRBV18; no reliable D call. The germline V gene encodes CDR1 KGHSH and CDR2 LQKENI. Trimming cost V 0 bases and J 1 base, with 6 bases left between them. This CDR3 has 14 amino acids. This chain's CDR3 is CASSPPAGNTEAFF. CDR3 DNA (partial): TGTGCCAGCTCACCACCGGCGGGGAACACTGAA.

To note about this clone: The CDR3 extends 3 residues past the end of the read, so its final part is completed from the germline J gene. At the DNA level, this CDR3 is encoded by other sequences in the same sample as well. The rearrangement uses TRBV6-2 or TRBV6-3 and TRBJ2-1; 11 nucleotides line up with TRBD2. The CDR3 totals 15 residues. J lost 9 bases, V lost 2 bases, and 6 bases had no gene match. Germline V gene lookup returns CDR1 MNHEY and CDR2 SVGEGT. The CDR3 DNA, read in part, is TGTGCCAGCAGTTACGGCCTAGCGGGAGGCCTTGAG. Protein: CASSYGLAGGLE. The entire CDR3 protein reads CASSYGLAGGLEQFF.

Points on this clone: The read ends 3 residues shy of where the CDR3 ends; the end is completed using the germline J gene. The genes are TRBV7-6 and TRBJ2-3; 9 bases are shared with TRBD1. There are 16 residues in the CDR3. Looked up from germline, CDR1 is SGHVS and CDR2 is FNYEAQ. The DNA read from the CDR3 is TGTGCCAGCAGCTTAACCCCGGGACAGGGAGTCGAGACG. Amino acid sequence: CASSLTPGQGVET. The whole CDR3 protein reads CASSLTPGQGVETQYF.

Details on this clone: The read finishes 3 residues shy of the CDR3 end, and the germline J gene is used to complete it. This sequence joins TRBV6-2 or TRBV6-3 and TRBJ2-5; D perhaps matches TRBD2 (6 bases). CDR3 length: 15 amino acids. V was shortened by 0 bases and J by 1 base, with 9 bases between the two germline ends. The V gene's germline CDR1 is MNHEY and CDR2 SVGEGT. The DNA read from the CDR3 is TGTGCCAGCAGTTACTCCGGGACTCCCCAAGAGACC. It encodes CASSYSGTPQET. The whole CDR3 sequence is CASSYSGTPQETQYF.

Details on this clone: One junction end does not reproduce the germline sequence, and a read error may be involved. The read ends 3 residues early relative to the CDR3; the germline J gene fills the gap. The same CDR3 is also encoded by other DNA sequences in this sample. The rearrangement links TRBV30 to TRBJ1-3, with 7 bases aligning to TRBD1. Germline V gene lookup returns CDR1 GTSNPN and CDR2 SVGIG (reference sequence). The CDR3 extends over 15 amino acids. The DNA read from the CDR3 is TGTGCCTGGAGTGTACTGAGTACAGGGGTATACACG. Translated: CAWSVLSTGVYT. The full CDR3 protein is CAWSVLSTGVYTIYF.

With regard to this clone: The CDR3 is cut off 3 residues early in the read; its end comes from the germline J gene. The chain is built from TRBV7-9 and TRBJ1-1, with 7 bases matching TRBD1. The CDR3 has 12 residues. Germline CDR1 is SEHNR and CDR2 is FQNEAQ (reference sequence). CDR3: CASRVDREEAFF. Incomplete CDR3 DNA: TGTGCCAGCAGAGTAGACAGGGAGGAA.

Partial CDR3 DNA: TGTGCCAGCTCAAGAACAGGGAGCACAGATACC. Translation gives CASSRTGSTDT. The whole CDR3 sequence is CASSRTGSTDTYTF. This chain connects TRBV18 to TRBJ1-2, with D possibly TRBD1 on 6 matching bases. The read falls 3 residues short of the CDR3 end, and the missing part is taken from the germline J gene. This CDR3 is 14 amino acids long. Per the germline V gene, CDR1 is KGHSH and CDR2 is LQKENI.